A selection of T cell receptor beta chains follows, all from one sample in a study of CD8 T cells in ankylosing spondylitis. MiXCR, applied by TCRdb to the 5' RACE reads, yields one record per CDR3 protein. Here the sample spans 200,000 to 250,000 distinct CDR3 sequences, around 24% being singletons. Sequenced input: blood, either unsorted or a sorted T cell fraction (not recorded which). The receptors derive from a male donor with ankylosing spondylitis or in good health (not recorded which). Each CDR3 is given with its conserved first and last residue. Each record gives: V gene, clone size, J gene, D gene, CDR3 DNA, CDR3 protein. The D gene is left open where the match is weak. Rows may omit the clone size; those that give it use once, few, many or a size class.

v_call: TRBV5-7
clone_size: many
j_call: TRBJ2-1
d_call: .
cdr3_nt: TGTGCCAGCAGCTTGGGGGCCCAGGGAAAATACAATGAGCAGTTCTTC
cdr3_aa: CASSLGAQGKYNEQFF

v_call: TRBV5-1
clone_size: many
j_call: TRBJ1-1
d_call: .
cdr3_nt: TGCGCCAGCAGGAATGGGGAGAACACTGAAGCTTTCTTT
cdr3_aa: CASRNGENTEAFF

v_call: TRBV29-1
clone_size: .
j_call: TRBJ2-2
d_call: .
cdr3_nt: TGCAGCGTTGTGCGGGAAGTCACCGGGGAGCTGTTTTTT
cdr3_aa: CSVVREVTGELFF

v_call: TRBV5-1
clone_size: .
j_call: TRBJ2-1
d_call: TRBD1
cdr3_nt: TGCGCCAGCAGCTTGAGACAGGGGAGTGGAAATGAGCAGTTCTTC
cdr3_aa: CASSLRQGSGNEQFF

v_call: TRBV20-1
clone_size: few
j_call: TRBJ2-2
d_call: .
cdr3_nt: TGCAGTGCTCCGTGGGACGCGAACACCGGGGAGCTGTTTTTT
cdr3_aa: CSAPWDANTGELFF

v_call: TRBV5-5
clone_size: few
j_call: TRBJ2-2
d_call: .
cdr3_nt: TGTGCCAGCAGCTTGGCCTTCGGGAACACCGGGGAGCTGTTTTTT
cdr3_aa: CASSLAFGNTGELFF

v_call: TRBV28
clone_size: many
j_call: TRBJ2-1
d_call: TRBD2
cdr3_nt: TGTGCCAGCAGTAGCGGGAGTTCGACCTACAATGAGCAGTTCTTC
cdr3_aa: CASSSGSSTYNEQFF

v_call: TRBV12-3/TRBV12-4
clone_size: .
j_call: TRBJ2-1
d_call: TRBD2
cdr3_nt: TGTGCCAGCAGTTTGGGAGGGAGGGCCCGTAATGGCAATGAGCAGTTCTTC
cdr3_aa: CASSLGGRARNGNEQFF

v_call: TRBV12-3/TRBV12-4
clone_size: many
j_call: TRBJ2-6
d_call: .
cdr3_nt: TGTGCCAGCACCCCAAGTTCTGGGGCCAACGTCCTGACTTTC
cdr3_aa: CASTPSSGANVLTF

v_call: TRBV11-1
clone_size: .
j_call: TRBJ2-1
d_call: .
cdr3_nt: TGTGCCAGCAGCTCCCTAGGGGGACCCTACAATGAGCAGTTCTTC
cdr3_aa: CASSSLGGPYNEQFF

v_call: TRBV29-1
clone_size: few
j_call: TRBJ2-7
d_call: .
cdr3_nt: TGCAGCGTTCTTAGGGGCTACGAGCAGTACTTC
cdr3_aa: CSVLRGYEQYF

v_call: TRBV5-1
clone_size: .
j_call: TRBJ1-1
d_call: .
cdr3_nt: TGCGCCAGCAGCTTGGTTAGCAGCCTGAACACTGAAGCTTTCTTT
cdr3_aa: CASSLVSSLNTEAFF

v_call: TRBV10-2
clone_size: .
j_call: TRBJ2-7
d_call: .
cdr3_nt: TGCGCCAGCATCCCGAGTGGAGGGACCTCCTACGAGCAGTACTTC
cdr3_aa: CASIPSGGTSYEQYF

v_call: TRBV7-3
clone_size: .
j_call: TRBJ2-6
d_call: .
cdr3_nt: TGTGCCAGCGCGAGGTCCGACACCAACTCTGGGGCCAACGTCCTGACTTTC
cdr3_aa: CASARSDTNSGANVLTF

v_call: TRBV29-1
clone_size: many
j_call: TRBJ1-1
d_call: .
cdr3_nt: TGCAGCGTTGACACTGAAGCTTTCTTT
cdr3_aa: CSVDTEAFF

v_call: TRBV10-3
clone_size: few
j_call: TRBJ2-7
d_call: .
cdr3_nt: TGTGCCATCAGTGAGAGGGGGGCGACCTACGAGCAGTACTTC
cdr3_aa: CAISERGATYEQYF

v_call: TRBV20-1
clone_size: .
j_call: TRBJ2-1
d_call: TRBD2
cdr3_nt: TGCAGTGCTCAGCCCGGGGGGTCCCACAATGAGCAGTTCTTC
cdr3_aa: CSAQPGGSHNEQFF

v_call: TRBV20-1
clone_size: many
j_call: TRBJ1-1
d_call: .
cdr3_nt: TGCAGTGCTAGGCCCGGGGACGGTGAAGCTTTCTTT
cdr3_aa: CSARPGDGEAFF

v_call: TRBV25-1
clone_size: few
j_call: TRBJ2-7
d_call: .
cdr3_nt: TGTGCCAGCAGTACTCCCGGGGTGGGCGAGCAGTACTTC
cdr3_aa: CASSTPGVGEQYF

v_call: TRBV20-1
clone_size: few
j_call: TRBJ1-6
d_call: .
cdr3_nt: TGCAGTGCTAGAGTGGATGACGCGCCGGGAGGACCCCTCCACTTT
cdr3_aa: CSARVDDAPGGPLHF

v_call: TRBV9
clone_size: .
j_call: TRBJ2-1
d_call: .
cdr3_nt: TGTGCCAGCAGCGTAGGGCAGAGCTCCTACAATGAGCAGTTCTTC
cdr3_aa: CASSVGQSSYNEQFF

v_call: TRBV29-1
clone_size: few
j_call: TRBJ2-2
d_call: .
cdr3_nt: TGCAGCGCCCTGACAGAGAACACCGGGGAGCTGTTTTTT
cdr3_aa: CSALTENTGELFF

v_call: TRBV20-1
clone_size: .
j_call: TRBJ2-1
d_call: TRBD2
cdr3_nt: TGCAGTGCCGCCGTGAACGGGAGGGCCTCGAATGAGCAGTTCTTC
cdr3_aa: CSAAVNGRASNEQFF

v_call: TRBV7-9
clone_size: few
j_call: TRBJ1-1
d_call: .
cdr3_nt: TGTGCCAGCAGCTTAGATGGGGGCAGACTGAACACTGAAGCTTTCTTT
cdr3_aa: CASSLDGGRLNTEAFF

v_call: TRBV20-1
clone_size: few
j_call: TRBJ1-1
d_call: .
cdr3_nt: TGCAGTGCTGGGCAAACAGGGCGCACTGAAGCTTTCTTT
cdr3_aa: CSAGQTGRTEAFF

v_call: TRBV5-1
clone_size: many
j_call: TRBJ2-4
d_call: TRBD2
cdr3_nt: TGCGCCAGCAGCCCACTAGCGGGATACCCCCCGGGGTACTTC
cdr3_aa: CASSPLAGYPPGYF

v_call: TRBV20-1
clone_size: .
j_call: TRBJ2-3
d_call: TRBD1
cdr3_nt: TGCAGTGCTGGGACCGGGACAGGGGGCACAGATACGCAGTATTTT
cdr3_aa: CSAGTGTGGTDTQYF

v_call: TRBV3-1
clone_size: once
j_call: TRBJ2-5
d_call: TRBD2
cdr3_nt: TGTGCCACCACCCAGGAGGGGACTACCATGTTGGGCCAAGAGACCCAGTACTTC
cdr3_aa: CATTQEGTTMLGQETQYF

v_call: TRBV7-2
clone_size: many
j_call: TRBJ2-1
d_call: .
cdr3_nt: TGTGCCAGCAGCTTAGTGGGAGTGGCTGGTGAGCAGTTCTTC
cdr3_aa: CASSLVGVAGEQFF

v_call: TRBV14
clone_size: many
j_call: TRBJ2-7
d_call: TRBD2
cdr3_nt: TGTGCCAGCAGCGAGGGACTAGCTGGGGAGCAGTACTTC
cdr3_aa: CASSEGLAGEQYF

v_call: TRBV6-5
clone_size: many
j_call: TRBJ1-1
d_call: .
cdr3_nt: TGTGCCACGGCCAGTTGGGACACTGAAGCTTTCTTT
cdr3_aa: CATASWDTEAFF

v_call: TRBV4-3
clone_size: few
j_call: TRBJ2-1
d_call: TRBD2
cdr3_nt: TGCGCCAGCAGCCAGGGGGGGGACTCCTACAATGAGCAGTTCTTC
cdr3_aa: CASSQGGDSYNEQFF

v_call: TRBV20-1
clone_size: many
j_call: TRBJ2-1
d_call: TRBD2
cdr3_nt: TGCAGTGCTAGAGATCTTTCTTCGGGAGGTCACTCCTACAATGAGCAGTTCTTC
cdr3_aa: CSARDLSSGGHSYNEQFF

v_call: TRBV24-1
clone_size: .
j_call: TRBJ2-1
d_call: TRBD2
cdr3_nt: TGTGCCACCAGTGATTTGCCTGGACTAGCGGGAGTAGTGCAGTTCTTC
cdr3_aa: CATSDLPGLAGVVQFF

v_call: TRBV27
clone_size: many
j_call: TRBJ2-7
d_call: TRBD2
cdr3_nt: TGTGCCAGCAGTCTAAATCCGGGACTAGCGGGACACGAGCAGTACTTC
cdr3_aa: CASSLNPGLAGHEQYF

v_call: TRBV28
clone_size: many
j_call: TRBJ2-1
d_call: TRBD2
cdr3_nt: TGTGCCACCACGACTAGCGGGGAACCCAGCTCCTACAATGAGCAGTTCTTC
cdr3_aa: CATTTSGEPSSYNEQFF

v_call: TRBV12-3/TRBV12-4
clone_size: .
j_call: TRBJ2-1
d_call: TRBD1
cdr3_nt: TGTGCCAGGCCTCAGGGGGTGTCCTACAATGAGCAGTTCTTC
cdr3_aa: CARPQGVSYNEQFF

v_call: TRBV12-3/TRBV12-4
clone_size: few
j_call: TRBJ2-5
d_call: .
cdr3_nt: TGTGCCAGCAGTTCCGGACAGGGAGGGCAAGAGACCCAGTACTTC
cdr3_aa: CASSSGQGGQETQYF

v_call: TRBV20-1
clone_size: many
j_call: TRBJ2-7
d_call: TRBD2
cdr3_nt: TGCAGTGCTAGAGGGTTCCTAGCGGGAGTGTCCTACGAGCAGTACTTC
cdr3_aa: CSARGFLAGVSYEQYF

v_call: TRBV10-3
clone_size: .
j_call: TRBJ2-7
d_call: .
cdr3_nt: TGTGCCATCAGTGAATATACACGCTCCTACGAGCAGTACTTC
cdr3_aa: CAISEYTRSYEQYF

v_call: TRBV6-1
clone_size: .
j_call: TRBJ2-7
d_call: TRBD2
cdr3_nt: TGTGCCAGCTCCGATACTAGCGGGAGCTCCTACGAGCAGTACTTC
cdr3_aa: CASSDTSGSSYEQYF

v_call: TRBV7-2
clone_size: .
j_call: TRBJ2-5
d_call: .
cdr3_nt: TGTGCCAGCAGCTTAGCGACGGCTAGTCGGCAAGAGACCCAGTACTTC
cdr3_aa: CASSLATASRQETQYF

v_call: TRBV5-1
clone_size: .
j_call: TRBJ2-1
d_call: TRBD2
cdr3_nt: TGCGCCAGCAGCGTCAGGACTAGCGGTGGCAATGAGCAGTTCTTC
cdr3_aa: CASSVRTSGGNEQFF

v_call: TRBV20-1
clone_size: many
j_call: TRBJ2-5
d_call: .
cdr3_nt: TGCAGTGCTAGAGATCCCCGACTAGTGGCTTACCAAGAGACCCAGTACTTC
cdr3_aa: CSARDPRLVAYQETQYF

v_call: TRBV20-1
clone_size: .
j_call: TRBJ2-5
d_call: .
cdr3_nt: TGCAGTGCCCCATCTCCCGGGTCAGAGACCCAGTACTTC
cdr3_aa: CSAPSPGSETQYF

v_call: TRBV11-2
clone_size: .
j_call: TRBJ2-4
d_call: TRBD2
cdr3_nt: TGTGCCAGCAGCTCGGGGGGGACACAGGCCATTCAGTACTTC
cdr3_aa: CASSSGGTQAIQYF

v_call: TRBV20-1
clone_size: many
j_call: TRBJ1-2
d_call: .
cdr3_nt: TGCAGTGCTAAGAATTGGGGGGAAGCTAGCTATGGCTACACCTTC
cdr3_aa: CSAKNWGEASYGYTF

v_call: TRBV12-3/TRBV12-4
clone_size: many
j_call: TRBJ1-6
d_call: .
cdr3_nt: TGTGCCAGCAGGACTTCTGAACTTCGAAATTCACCCCTCCACTTT
cdr3_aa: CASRTSELRNSPLHF